This T cell receptor (beta chain) was captured by sequencing in a study of identical twins. The V end was cut by 4 bases, the J end by 5 bases, with 11 bases between. Germline CDR1 reads SGHVS; CDR2 reads FNYEAQ. The CDR3 runs to 13 residues. Template switching created a universal primer site, and the cDNA included unique molecular identifiers. TCRdb re-called the 5' RACE reads with MiXCR, one entry per CDR3 protein. The data contain 550,000 to 800,000 distinct CDR3 sequences, around 7.5% of them seen just once; the ten biggest clones take up 1.5% to 2%. These same data were also listed under a study on yellow fever vaccine responses in identical twins.

The sample comprised PBMCs. The clonotype was recovered from a woman aged 18-35 years in good health. V usage is TRBV7-6 and J usage is TRBJ2-5; unclear D gene. CDR3 region: CASSSEEWETQYF. In DNA form, the CDR3 reads TGTGCCAGCAGCTCAGAGGAGTGGGAGACCCAGTACTTC.